The clone carrying this TCR beta chain was found once. Germline CDR1 reads SGHNT; CDR2 reads YENEEA. The CDR3 is 16 residues long. V was pared by 5 bases and J by 5 bases, with 11 bases of the junction left unmatched. These data belong to a study of blood T cell repertoires in COVID-19. The wider study: From the United States, Italy and Spain came samples of acute and convalescent COVID-19. Sample material is recorded as cDNA or gDNA derived from T cells, B-cell-depleted T cells, or PBMCs.

Generated by immunoSEQ multiplex PCR, the TCRdb table keeps only in-frame clones and is missing some. The sample includes tens of thousands of clones, 90% of them seen just once. The sample taken for sequencing was peripheral blood. V and J are TRBV11-3 and TRBJ2-3; 9 nucleotides line up with TRBD2. The receptor's source is a woman older than 75 with active COVID-19. The CDR3 DNA is TGTGCCAGCAGCCCCGGCGGGGGGGCCGGCCTAGATACGCAGTATTTT. Amino acid sequence: CASSPGGGAGLDTQYF.